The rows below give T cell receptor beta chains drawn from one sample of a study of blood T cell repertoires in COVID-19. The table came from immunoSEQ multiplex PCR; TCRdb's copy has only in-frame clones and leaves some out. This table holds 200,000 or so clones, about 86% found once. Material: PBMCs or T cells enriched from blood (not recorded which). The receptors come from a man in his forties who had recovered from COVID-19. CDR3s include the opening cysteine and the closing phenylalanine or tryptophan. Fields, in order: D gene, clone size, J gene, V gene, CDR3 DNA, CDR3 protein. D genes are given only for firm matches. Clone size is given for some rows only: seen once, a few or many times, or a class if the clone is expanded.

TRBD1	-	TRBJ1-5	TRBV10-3	TGTGCCATCAGTGAGTTTGACAGGGGCAATCAGCCCCAGCATTTT	CAISEFDRGNQPQHF
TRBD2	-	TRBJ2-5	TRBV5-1	TGCGCCAGCAGCATAGGGACTAGCGAGGAGACCCAGTACTTC	CASSIGTSEETQYF
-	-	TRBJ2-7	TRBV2	TGTGCCTCCTCGGGGAGGACCGGAACGCACGAGCAGTACTTC	CASSGRTGTHEQYF
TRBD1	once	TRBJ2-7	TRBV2	TGTGCCAGCAGCTTGGGACAGGGGGTACCCTACGAGCAGTACTTC	CASSLGQGVPYEQYF
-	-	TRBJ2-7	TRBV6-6	TGTGCCAGCCGTTATAGCCCGAGGGGGTCCTACGAGCAGTACTTC	CASRYSPRGSYEQYF
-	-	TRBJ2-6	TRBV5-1	TGCGCCAGCAGCTTGGGACAGGTAGTTGGGGCCAACGTCCTGACTTTC	CASSLGQVVGANVLTF
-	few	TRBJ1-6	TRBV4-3	TGCGCCAGCAGCCACACGGACAGTACCTACTCCTATAATTCACCCCTCCACTTT	CASSHTDSTYSYNSPLHF
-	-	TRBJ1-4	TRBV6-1	TGTGCCAGCAGTGAACGGGGGGGCAGGACTAATGAAAAACTGTTTTTT	CASSERGGRTNEKLFF
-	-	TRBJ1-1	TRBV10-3	TGTGCCATCAGTGAACAGTTTGAAGCTTTCTTT	CAISEQFEAFF
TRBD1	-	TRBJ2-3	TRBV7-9	TGTGCCAGCAGCTTAGGGTTGACAGGGACGGGCTTCACAGATACGCAGTATTTT	CASSLGLTGTGFTDTQYF
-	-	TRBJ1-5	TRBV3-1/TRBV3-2	TGTGCCAGCAGCACGACCGGATCCGGGGGCAATCAGCCCCAGCATTTT	CASSTTGSGGNQPQHF
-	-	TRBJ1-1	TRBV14	TGTGCCAGCAGCCAAGGCCCCCGCCACAGGAACACTGAAGCTTTCTTT	CASSQGPRHRNTEAFF
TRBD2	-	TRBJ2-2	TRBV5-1	TGCGCCAGCAGCCCTTACCAACTAGCGGAGACCAACACCGGGGAGCTGTTTTTT	CASSPYQLAETNTGELFF
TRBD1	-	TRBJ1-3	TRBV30	TGTGCCTGGAGTGCCGGACAGGGCAAAGGAAACACCATATATTTT	CAWSAGQGKGNTIYF
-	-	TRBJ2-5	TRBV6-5	TGTGCCAGCAGTTACGAGGCCAAGTTTGCCCAGTACTTC	CASSYEAKFAQYF
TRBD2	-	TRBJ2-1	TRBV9	TGTGCCAGCAGCTCAGGGACTAGCGGGGCTGTCTACAATGAGCAGTTCTTC	CASSSGTSGAVYNEQFF
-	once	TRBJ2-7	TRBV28	TGTGCCAGCAGTGACCCCGGGACATTCTACGAGCAGTACTTC	CASSDPGTFYEQYF
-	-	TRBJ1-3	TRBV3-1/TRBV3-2	TGTGCCAGCAGCCAAGAGGCTTCCCTCTCTGGAAACACCATATATTTT	CASSQEASLSGNTIYF
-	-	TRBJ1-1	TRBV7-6	TGTGCCAGCAGCTTAGAGGCTGGGAGCACTGAAGCTTTCTTT	CASSLEAGSTEAFF
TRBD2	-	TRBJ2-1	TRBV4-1	TGCGCCAGCAGCCAAACTAGCGGGGGGGCGAATGAGCAGTTCTTC	CASSQTSGGANEQFF
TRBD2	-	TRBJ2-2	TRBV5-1	TGCGCCAGCAGCTTGGAAAGCGGGGGGGCTACCACCGGGGAGCTGTTTTTT	CASSLESGGATTGELFF
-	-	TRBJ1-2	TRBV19	TGTGCCAGTAGTATAGGTATTAGGGGAAGCTATGGCTACACCTTC	CASSIGIRGSYGYTF
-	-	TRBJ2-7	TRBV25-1	TGTGCCAGCAGTGAATTCGCGACAACCTACGAGCAGTACTTC	CASSEFATTYEQYF
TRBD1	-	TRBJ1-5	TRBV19	TGTGCCAGTAGTTCGACAGGGGGCAGCCAGCCCCAGCATTTT	CASSSTGGSQPQHF
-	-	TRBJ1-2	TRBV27	TGTGCCAGCTCGTCAGGACGACTCGGAGGAAATGGCTACACCTTC	CASSSGRLGGNGYTF